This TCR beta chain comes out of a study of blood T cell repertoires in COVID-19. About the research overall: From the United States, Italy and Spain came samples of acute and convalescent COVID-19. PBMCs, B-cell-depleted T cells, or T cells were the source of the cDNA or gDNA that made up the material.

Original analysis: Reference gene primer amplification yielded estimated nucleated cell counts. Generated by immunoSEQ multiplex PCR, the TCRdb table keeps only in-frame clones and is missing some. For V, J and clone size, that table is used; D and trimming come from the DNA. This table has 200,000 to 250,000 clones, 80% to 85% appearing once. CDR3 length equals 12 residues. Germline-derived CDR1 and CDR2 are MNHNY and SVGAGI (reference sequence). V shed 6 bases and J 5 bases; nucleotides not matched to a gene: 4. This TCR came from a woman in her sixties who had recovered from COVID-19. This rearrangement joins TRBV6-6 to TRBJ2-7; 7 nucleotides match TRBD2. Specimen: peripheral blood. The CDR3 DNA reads TGTGCCAGCAGCCGGGGAGGGAACGAGCAGTACTTC. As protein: CASSRGGNEQYF.